The rows below give T cell receptor beta chains drawn from one sample of a study of regulatory T cells in long-lasting Graves disease. TCRdb processed the multiplex PCR reads anew with MiXCR; each CDR3 protein has one entry. The repertoire includes a few hundred thousand distinct CDR3 sequences, approximately 16% of them detected once, and about 7.6% sits in the top ten. These data also formed part of another study, on T cells in Graves' hyperthyroidism and ophthalmopathy.

The source material was peripheral blood mononuclear cells (PBMCs), sampled at new diagnosis, from a patient treated with antithyroid drugs. The receptors come from a woman aged 40-49 years with Graves disease. Both conserved end residues are part of each CDR3. A D gene is named only where the DNA matches it firmly. Only some rows state a clone size, as once, few, many or a class for expanded clones.

TRBJ2-1 . TRBD2 TRBV2 TGTGCCAGCAGATGGACTAGCGCCGCGAGACAGTTCTTC CASRWTSAARQFF
TRBJ1-6 many . TRBV12-3/TRBV12-4 TGTGCCAGCAGTCTAGACAGGAGTAATTCACCCCTCCACTTT CASSLDRSNSPLHF
TRBJ2-3 few TRBD2 TRBV6-2/TRBV6-3 TGTGCCAGCAGTTACTCCGTTCGGGGGGCAGATACGCAGTATTTT CASSYSVRGADTQYF
TRBJ1-6 many . TRBV11-2 TGTGCCAGCAGCTTAGTCAGGGAGGGTTCACCCCTCCACTTT CASSLVREGSPLHF
TRBJ2-5 few TRBD2 TRBV12-3/TRBV12-4 TGTGCCAGCAGTTTGGGCGGACTAGCGACGCAAGAGACCCAGTACTTC CASSLGGLATQETQYF
TRBJ1-4 . . TRBV19 TGTGCCAGCCGGGGACAAATTAATGAAAAACTGTTTTTT CASRGQINEKLFF
TRBJ2-1 . . TRBV24-1 TGTGCCACCAGTGATTTGTCCAATGAGCAGTTCTTC CATSDLSNEQFF
TRBJ2-1 many TRBD2 TRBV5-1 TGCGCCAGCACCCGGGGACTAGCGGACAATGAGCAGTTCTTC CASTRGLADNEQFF
TRBJ2-5 many TRBD1 TRBV13 TGTGCCAGCAGCGACAGGGATCAAGAGACCCAGTACTTC CASSDRDQETQYF
TRBJ2-7 . . TRBV5-4 TGTGCCAGCAGCTTCGGCGGTGCCCGTTCCTACGAGCAGTACTTC CASSFGGARSYEQYF
TRBJ1-2 . . TRBV6-5 TGTGCCAGCAGTTCCGGGTTCTCCTATGGCTACACCTTC CASSSGFSYGYTF
TRBJ2-1 . . TRBV5-4 TGTGCCAGCAGCATATTAGCGGACCTTGGTGAGCAGTTCTTC CASSILADLGEQFF
TRBJ1-5 . . TRBV28 TGTGCCAGCAGTTTGACAGCGAGGCCCCAGCATTTT CASSLTARPQHF
TRBJ2-1 many TRBD2 TRBV2 TGTGCCAGCAGTGAAGCGAGGAGCGGGAGTTCCTACAATGAGCAGTTCTTC CASSEARSGSSYNEQFF
TRBJ2-3 . . TRBV18 TGTGCCAGCTCTGTTGGGGATACGCAGTATTTT CASSVGDTQYF
TRBJ2-1 few TRBD2 TRBV7-9 TGTGCCAGCAGCCCCCGACTAGCGGGAGACAACTACAATGAGCAGTCCTTC CASSPRLAGDNYNEQSF
TRBJ2-1 . TRBD2 TRBV20-1 TGCAGTGCCCCACGAGGACTAGCGGCCTACAATGAGCAGTTCTTC CSAPRGLAAYNEQFF
TRBJ2-1 many TRBD2 TRBV18 TGTGCCAGCTCACCAGTGACAGGGACTAGCGGGAACTCCTACAATGAGCAGTTCTTC CASSPVTGTSGNSYNEQFF
TRBJ2-7 many . TRBV29-1 TGCAGCGTCGGAGGTGGGGCAAGCTCCTACGAGCAGTACTTC CSVGGGASSYEQYF
TRBJ2-2 . . TRBV28 TGTGCCAGCAGTTTAGAGGGGGGGGGTCGGGAGCTGTTTTTT CASSLEGGGRELFF
TRBJ1-1 many . TRBV9 TGTGCCAGCAGCGTAAGTGGGAACACTGAAGCTTTCTTT CASSVSGNTEAFF
TRBJ2-3 few . TRBV4-2 TGTGCCAGCAGCCACGGGTCACACACAGATACGCAGTATTTT CASSHGSHTDTQYF
TRBJ1-1 many . TRBV2 TGTGCCAGCAGTGAAGGCCCAAGGAGGGGTAATGAAGCTTTCTTT CASSEGPRRGNEAFF
TRBJ2-7 many TRBD1 TRBV10-3 TGTGCCATCAGTCACCCAGGACAGGGGGCCCCCTACGAGCAGTACTTC CAISHPGQGAPYEQYF
TRBJ2-2 many . TRBV11-3 TGTGCCAGCAGCTTAGACCGGCCCACCGGGGAGCTGTTTTTT CASSLDRPTGELFF
TRBJ1-2 . . TRBV30 TGTGCCTGGAGTGTATCATTCAGGGGCGCTAACTATGGCTACACCTTC CAWSVSFRGANYGYTF
TRBJ2-1 many . TRBV30 TGTGCCTGGAGTGTATCGACCGGTGAGCAGTTCTTC CAWSVSTGEQFF
TRBJ2-3 . . TRBV2 TGTGCCAGCAGGAACGCGGGGTCCACAGATACGCAGTATTTT CASRNAGSTDTQYF
TRBJ2-1 many TRBD2 TRBV12-3/TRBV12-4 TGTGCCAGCAGTGGGGGACTAGCGGGAGGCGATGAGCAGTTCTTC CASSGGLAGGDEQFF
TRBJ2-2 . TRBD2 TRBV10-2 TGCGCCAGCCTGCCCGGGTGGGAGGGAAACACCGGGGAGCTGTTTTTT CASLPGWEGNTGELFF
TRBJ2-3 few . TRBV19 TGTGCCAGTAGGAAAGAGGTGAGGAGTACGCAGTATTTT CASRKEVRSTQYF
TRBJ2-5 once . TRBV20-1 TGCAGTGCTAGCGGGACCAGACAAGAGACCCAGTACTTC CSASGTRQETQYF
TRBJ1-1 many TRBD1 TRBV2 TGTGCCAGCAGTGCCCAGGGGACAGGGAGCACTGAAGCTTTCTTT CASSAQGTGSTEAFF
TRBJ2-3 few . TRBV28 TGTGCCAGCAGTAACACAGTTACGCAGTATTTT CASSNTVTQYF
TRBJ1-1 . . TRBV20-1 TGCAGTGCTAGAGGGGAGTTACAGGGTACCACTGAAGCTTTCTTT CSARGELQGTTEAFF
TRBJ2-1 . . TRBV24-1 TGTGCCACCAGTGATTCACTACTAAATGAGCAGTTCTTC CATSDSLLNEQFF
TRBJ2-2 many . TRBV27 TGTGCCAGCAGTTTATCGAGGGGTTCCGGGGAGCTGTTTTTT CASSLSRGSGELFF
TRBJ2-6 . TRBD2 TRBV7-9 TGTGCCAGCAGCCGAGACCTAGCGGAAGCTGGGGCCAACGTCCTGACTTTC CASSRDLAEAGANVLTF
TRBJ2-2 many TRBD1 TRBV12-3/TRBV12-4 TGTGCCAGCAGTTACCTGACAGGGCTCAACGGGGAGCTGTTTTTT CASSYLTGLNGELFF
TRBJ2-5 many . TRBV28 TGTGCCAGCAGTTCAGGGAGGTTTGAGACCCAGTACTTC CASSSGRFETQYF
TRBJ2-3 many . TRBV12-3/TRBV12-4 TGTGCCAGCGCTTTGGCTAGCACAGATACGCAGTATTTT CASALASTDTQYF
TRBJ2-4 . TRBD1 TRBV7-2 TGTGCCAGCAGCTGGACAGGGGAAAACATTCAGTACTTC CASSWTGENIQYF
TRBJ1-1 many . TRBV7-9 TGTGCCAGCAGCTCCGCGCGAGGTGGCCCGGGCCCTTCGAACACTGAAGCTTTCTTT CASSSARGGPGPSNTEAFF